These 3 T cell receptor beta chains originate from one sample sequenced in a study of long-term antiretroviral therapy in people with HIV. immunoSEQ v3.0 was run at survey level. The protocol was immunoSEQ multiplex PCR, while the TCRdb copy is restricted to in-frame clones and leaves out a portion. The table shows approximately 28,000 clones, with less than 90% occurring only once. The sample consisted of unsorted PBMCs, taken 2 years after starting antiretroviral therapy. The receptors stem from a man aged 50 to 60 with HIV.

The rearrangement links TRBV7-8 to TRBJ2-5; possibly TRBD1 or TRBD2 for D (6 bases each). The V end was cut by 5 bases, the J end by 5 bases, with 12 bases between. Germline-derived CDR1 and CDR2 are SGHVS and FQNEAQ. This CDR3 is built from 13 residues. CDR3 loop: CASSRGTLETQYF. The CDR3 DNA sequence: TGTGCCAGCAGCCGGGGGACACTGGAGACCCAGTACTTC.

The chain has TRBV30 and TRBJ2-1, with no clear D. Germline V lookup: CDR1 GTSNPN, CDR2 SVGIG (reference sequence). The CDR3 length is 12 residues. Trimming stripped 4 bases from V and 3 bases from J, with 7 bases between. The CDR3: CAWTPVYNEQFF. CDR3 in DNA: TGTGCCTGGACCCCCGTCTACAATGAGCAGTTCTTC.

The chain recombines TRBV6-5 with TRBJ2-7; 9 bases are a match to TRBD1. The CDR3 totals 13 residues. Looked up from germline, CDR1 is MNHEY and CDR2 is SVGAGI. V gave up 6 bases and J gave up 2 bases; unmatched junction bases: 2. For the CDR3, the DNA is TGTGCCAGCAGGAGGACAGGGGCCTACGAGCAGTACTTC. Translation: CASRRTGAYEQYF.